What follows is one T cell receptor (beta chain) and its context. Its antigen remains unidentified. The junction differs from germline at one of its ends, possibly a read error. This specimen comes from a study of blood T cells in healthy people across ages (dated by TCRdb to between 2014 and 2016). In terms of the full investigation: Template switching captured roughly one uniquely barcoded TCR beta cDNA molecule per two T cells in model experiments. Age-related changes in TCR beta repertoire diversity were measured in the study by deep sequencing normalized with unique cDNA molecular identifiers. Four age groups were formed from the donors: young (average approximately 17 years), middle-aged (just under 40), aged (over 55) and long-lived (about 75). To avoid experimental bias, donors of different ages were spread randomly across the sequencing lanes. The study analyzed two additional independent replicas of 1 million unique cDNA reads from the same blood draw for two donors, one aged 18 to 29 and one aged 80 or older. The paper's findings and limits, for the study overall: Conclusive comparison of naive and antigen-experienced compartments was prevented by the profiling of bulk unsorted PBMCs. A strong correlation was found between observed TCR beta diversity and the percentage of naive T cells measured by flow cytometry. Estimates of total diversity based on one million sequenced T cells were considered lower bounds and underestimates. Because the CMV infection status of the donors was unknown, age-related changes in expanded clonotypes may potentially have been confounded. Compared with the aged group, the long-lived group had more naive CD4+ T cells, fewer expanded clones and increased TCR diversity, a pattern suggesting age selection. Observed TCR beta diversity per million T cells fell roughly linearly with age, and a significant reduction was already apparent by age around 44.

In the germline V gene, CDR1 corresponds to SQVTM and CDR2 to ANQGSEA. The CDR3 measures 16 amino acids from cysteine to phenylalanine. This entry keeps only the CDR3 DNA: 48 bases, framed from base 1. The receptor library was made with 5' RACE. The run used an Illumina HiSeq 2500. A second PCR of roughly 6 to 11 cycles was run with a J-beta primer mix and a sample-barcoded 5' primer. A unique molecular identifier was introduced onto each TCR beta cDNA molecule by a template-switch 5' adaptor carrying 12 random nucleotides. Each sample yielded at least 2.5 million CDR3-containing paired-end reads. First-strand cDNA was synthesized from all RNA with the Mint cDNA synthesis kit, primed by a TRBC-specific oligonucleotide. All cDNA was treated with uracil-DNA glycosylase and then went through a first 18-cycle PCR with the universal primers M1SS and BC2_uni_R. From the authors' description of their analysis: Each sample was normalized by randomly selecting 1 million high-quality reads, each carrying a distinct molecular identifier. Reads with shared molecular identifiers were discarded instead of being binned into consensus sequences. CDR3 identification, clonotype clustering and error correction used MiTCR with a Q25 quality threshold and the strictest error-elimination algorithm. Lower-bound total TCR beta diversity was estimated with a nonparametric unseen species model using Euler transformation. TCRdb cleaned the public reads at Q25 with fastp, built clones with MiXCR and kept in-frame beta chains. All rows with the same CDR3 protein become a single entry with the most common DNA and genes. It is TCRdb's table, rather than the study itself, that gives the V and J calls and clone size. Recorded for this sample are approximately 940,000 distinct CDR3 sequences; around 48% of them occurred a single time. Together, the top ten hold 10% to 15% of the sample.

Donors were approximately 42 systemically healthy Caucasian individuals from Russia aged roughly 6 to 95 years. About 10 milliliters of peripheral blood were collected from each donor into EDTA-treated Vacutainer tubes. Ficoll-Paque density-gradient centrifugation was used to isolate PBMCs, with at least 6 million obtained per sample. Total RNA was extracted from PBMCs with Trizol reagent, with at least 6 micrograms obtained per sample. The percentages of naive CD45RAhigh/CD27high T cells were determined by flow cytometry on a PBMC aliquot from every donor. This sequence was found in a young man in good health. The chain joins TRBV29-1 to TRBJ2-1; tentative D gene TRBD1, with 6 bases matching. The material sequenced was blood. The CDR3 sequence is CGVEDRGYRARDEQFF. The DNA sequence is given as TGCGGCGTTGAAGATCGAGGGTACAGGGCCAGGGATGAGCAGTTCTTC.